A selection of T cell receptor beta chains follows, all from one sample in a study of shared clonotypes between healthy human individuals. TCRdb keeps only in-frame clones here, not all; method: immunoSEQ multiplex PCR. The sample carries about 2 million clones, 85% to 95% recorded once. The material sequenced was naive CD8+ T cells sorted from blood. The origin of the receptors is a man between 18 and 29 years old in good health. CDR3s leave out the opening cysteine and the closing phenylalanine or tryptophan. Fields, in order: V gene, J gene, CDR3 protein.

TRBV11-2	TRBJ1-1	ASYGSKNTEAF
TRBV13	TRBJ2-2	ASSLGAYTGELF
TRBV2	TRBJ1-2	ASSEWGRTDYGYT
TRBV27	TRBJ2-7	ASSLSGEDYEQY
TRBV6-5	TRBJ2-7	ASSILAESSYEQY
TRBV19	TRBJ1-1	ASSIDGETNTEAF
TRBV5-6	TRBJ1-2	ASSLDMDVYGYT
TRBV7-8	TRBJ2-1	ASSPGASGGLYEQF
TRBV10-3	TRBJ1-2	AIQAFPNGYT
TRBV30	TRBJ1-6	AWSVQGNSPLH
TRBV11-2	TRBJ2-7	ASSPGAPYEQY
TRBV27	TRBJ2-3	ASSPRSSTDTQY
TRBV30	TRBJ2-2	AWSESGTGELF
TRBV5-1	TRBJ1-2	ASSLGQGMVGYT
TRBV6-4	TRBJ1-1	ASSDSIWTEAF
TRBV5-4	TRBJ2-5	ASRGGLATYQETQY
TRBV9	TRBJ1-5	ASSVGFDTEPQH
TRBV7-9	TRBJ2-1	ASSLVSGGVFSEQF
TRBV6-6	TRBJ1-2	ASSYFLDGLHYGYT
TRBV7-8	TRBJ2-5	ASSSRLAGGVPQETQY
TRBV19	TRBJ1-2	ASSSAESLTNYGYT
TRBV6-5	TRBJ1-3	ASSYSGGYSGNTIY
TRBV10-3	TRBJ1-2	AISDWLRYGYT
TRBV10-2	TRBJ2-5	ASMGAARETQY
TRBV6-6	TRBJ2-2	ASSYTDTGELF
TRBV6-6	TRBJ2-7	ASSAVTETYEQY
TRBV5-1	TRBJ2-7	ASSSGLSGESYEQY
TRBV4-3	TRBJ2-1	ASGDFNHNEQF
TRBV7-2	TRBJ2-3	ASSYHLGGTDTQY
TRBV27	TRBJ2-1	ASSPQGFPYNEQF
TRBV27	TRBJ2-3	ASSSGTLSTDTQY
TRBV13	TRBJ2-3	ASSLWSSRGNTQY
TRBV11-2	TRBJ2-2	ASELEQGFTGELF